The 16 T cell receptor beta chains below all came from one sample that was sequenced in a study of cytomegalovirus exposure and HLA in healthy donors. PCR employed 60 Vbeta and 13 Jbeta primers. Sequenced by immunoSEQ multiplex PCR; TCRdb stores in-frame clones only, minus some. This table holds roughly 100,000 clones, under 85% found once. Input material: PBMCs. The receptors stem from a young man in good health and CMV-seronegative.

V and J are TRBV7-9 and TRBJ1-5, with TRBD1 matching over 9 bases. V lost 5 bases, J lost 4 bases, and 6 bases stayed unmatched. This CDR3 has 15 amino acids. The germline CDR1 and CDR2 sequences are SEHNR and FQNEAQ (reference sequence). In nucleotides, the CDR3 is TGTGCCAGCAGCCCGGGACAGGGCGCTAATCAGCCCCAGCATTTT. It translates to CASSPGQGANQPQHF.

The chain carries TRBV28 and TRBJ2-7; 7 bases fit TRBD2. The length of the CDR3 is 19 residues. After removal of 3 bases from V and 4 bases from J, the junction contained 21 bases not matched to a gene. The germline V gene has CDR1 MDHEN and CDR2 SYDVKM. The CDR3 DNA is TGTGCCAGCAGTTTGGATCTGGCGGGAGCGGGAAACACCAAATACGAGCAGTACTTC. Amino acid sequence: CASSLDLAGAGNTKYEQYF.

The chain has TRBV27 and TRBJ1-5; D remains unclear. The CDR3 is 13 amino acids. V was trimmed by 4 bases and J by 0 bases, leaving 4 bases between them. CDR1 is MNHEY, CDR2 SMNVEV, per germline (reference sequence). CDR3 nucleotide sequence: TGTGCCAGCAGTTCAGATAGCAATCAGCCCCAGCATTTT. Its protein product is CASSSDSNQPQHF.

This clone has a handful of counts. Other DNA variants within this sample encode the same CDR3. The chain combines TRBV20-1 with TRBJ1-4; D ambiguous. The germline V gene has CDR1 DFQATT and CDR2 SNEGSKA (reference sequence). The CDR3 runs to 11 residues. V lost 6 bases, J lost 10 bases, and 12 bases lay in between. The CDR3 loop is CSANLGGKLFF. CDR3 nucleotide sequence: TGCAGTGCCAACCTCGGCGGAAAACTGTTTTTT.

This rearrangement joins TRBV29-1 to TRBJ2-1, with 8 nucleotides matching TRBD2. This CDR3 region has 12 residues. CDR1 is SQVTM, CDR2 ANQGSEA, per germline. V was clipped by 7 bases and J by 9 bases; unmatched bases: 8. CDR3 nucleotide sequence: TGCAGCGCCTCCAGAAGCGGGGGTGAGCAGTTCTTC. Encoded protein: CSASRSGGEQFF.

The chain uses TRBV6-1 and TRBJ1-6; TRBD1 agrees at 8 bases. The germline gives CDR1 MNHNS, CDR2 SASEGT. The V segment lost 1 base and the J segment 8 bases; nucleotides outside the gene matches: 7. The CDR3 spans 16 residues. The CDR3 sequence: CASSEVDRAFHSPLHF. Written as DNA, the CDR3 is TGTGCCAGCAGTGAAGTGGACAGGGCATTTCATTCACCCCTCCACTTT.

The genes are TRBV7-9 and TRBJ2-1, with D possibly TRBD2 on 6 matching bases. CDR1 SEHNR and CDR2 FQNEAQ come from the germline V gene (reference sequence). V dropped 1 base and J dropped 6 bases, with 13 bases sitting between them. The CDR3 extends over 15 amino acids. The CDR3 nucleotides are TGTGCCAGCAGCTTAGAAGGAGGGGTGGGCAATGAGCAGTTCTTC. Protein product: CASSLEGGVGNEQFF.

This clone was observed a single time. The germline gene is not matched at one end of the junction; a read error may be the cause. This chain joins TRBV5-1 and TRBJ2-7; TRBD2 agrees at 15 bases. Germline V gene data show CDR1 as SGHRS and CDR2 as YFSETQ. The CDR3 has 12 residues. The CDR3 coding sequence is TGCGCCAGCAGCGAGGGACTAGCGGGAGGAGAGTTC. It translates to CASSEGLAGGEF.

This clone showed up just once. The chain links TRBV5-1 to TRBJ1-3; no clear D. There are 15 residues in the CDR3. V lost 4 bases, J lost 4 bases, and 15 bases lay in between. Germline CDR1 SGHRS, CDR2 YFSETQ. The CDR3 protein is CASSPNLSGGNTIYF. The CDR3 nucleotides are TGCGCCAGCAGCCCTAACCTGTCCGGGGGAAACACCATATATTTT.

CDR3 DNA sequence: TGCGCCAGCAGCTTGTACCCCGGGGAGGCAAGCTCCTACGAGCAGTACTTC. This encodes CASSLYPGEASSYEQYF. The chain recombines TRBV5-1 with TRBJ2-5; D possibly corresponds to TRBD2 (6 bases). The J call may not be correct, given that the DNA end is closer to TRBJ2-7. The CDR3 is 17 amino acids. Germline V gene sequence: CDR1 SGHRS, CDR2 YFSETQ.

The CDR3 bases are TGTGCCGCAGGGGGTGAGGAATATGGCTACACCTTC. As protein: CAAGGEEYGYTF. The genes are TRBV10-3 and TRBJ1-2; 7 bases line up with TRBD1. This CDR3 has 12 residues. Germline V gene sequence: CDR1 ENHRY, CDR2 SYGVKD. The J segment lost 5 bases and the V segment lost 11 bases, leaving 8 bases of the junction unmatched.

The chain uses TRBV10-3 and TRBJ1-6; 8 bases fit TRBD1. The CDR3 has 15 residues. Trimming took 2 bases from V and 5 from J; bases not matched to a gene: 2. CDR1 and CDR2 from the germline V gene are ENHRY and SYGVKD. CDR3 residues: CAISEVGQDNSPLHF. CDR3 in DNA: TGTGCCATCAGTGAGGTGGGACAGGATAATTCACCCCTCCACTTT.

The chain couples TRBV18 to TRBJ1-2, with TRBD1 as a possible D gene (5 bases). V lost 1 base, J lost 0 bases, and 6 bases lay in between. In germline, CDR1 is KGHSH, CDR2 LQKENI. The CDR3 runs to 14 residues. CDR3 residues: CASSPLTANYGYTF. The CDR3 nucleotides read TGTGCCAGCTCACCACTGACAGCTAACTATGGCTACACCTTC. The variable domain in full, completed from reference TRBV18 and TRBJ1-2, reads NAGVMQNPRHLVRRRGQEARLRCSPMKGHSHVYWYRQLPEEGLKFMVYLQKENIIDESGMPKERFSAEFPKEGPSILRIQQVVRGDSAAYFCASSPLTANYGYTFGSGTRLTVV.

The chain combines TRBV4-2 with TRBJ1-2, with D unclear. V lost 1 base, J lost 1 base, and 13 bases lay in between. Germline loops: CDR1 LGHNA, CDR2 YNFKEQ. CDR3 length: 16 amino acids. CDR3 DNA sequence: TGTGCCAGCAGCCAAGGTGGCAGACAAGATAACTATGGCTACACCTTC. It codes for CASSQGGRQDNYGYTF.

The chain has TRBV27 and TRBJ2-7, with D possibly TRBD1 on 5 matching bases. Germline lookup yields CDR1 MNHEY and CDR2 SMNVEV (reference sequence). The V gene lost 0 bases and the J gene lost 7 bases, with 13 bases spanning the gap. The CDR3 runs to 14 residues. CDR3 protein: CASSLSQAPGEQYF. The CDR3 DNA is TGTGCCAGCAGTTTATCACAGGCCCCTGGGGAGCAGTACTTC.

This clone was found a few times. The V and J genes are TRBV6-1 and TRBJ2-1; D gene uncertain. CDR1 is MNHNS and CDR2 is SASEGT in the germline V gene. The CDR3 contains 12 residues. V was shortened by 3 bases and J by 3 bases, with 3 bases between the two germline ends. CDR3 sequence: CASSDSYNEQFF. The CDR3 coding sequence is TGTGCCAGCAGTGACAGCTACAATGAGCAGTTCTTC.